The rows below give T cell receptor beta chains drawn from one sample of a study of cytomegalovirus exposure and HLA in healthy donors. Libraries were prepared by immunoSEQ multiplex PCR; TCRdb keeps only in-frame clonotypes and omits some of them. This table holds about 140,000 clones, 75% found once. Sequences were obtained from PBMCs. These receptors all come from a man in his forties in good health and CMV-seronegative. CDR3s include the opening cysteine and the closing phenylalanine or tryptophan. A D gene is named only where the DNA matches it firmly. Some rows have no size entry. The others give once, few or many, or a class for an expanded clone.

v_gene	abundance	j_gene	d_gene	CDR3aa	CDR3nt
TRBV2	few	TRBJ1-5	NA	CASSEDREWPYSNQPQHF	TGTGCCAGCAGTGAAGACAGGGAATGGCCTTATAGCAATCAGCCCCAGCATTTT
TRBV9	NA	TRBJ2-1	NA	CASSVSRAYNEQFF	TGTGCCAGCAGCGTATCTAGAGCCTACAATGAGCAGTTCTTC
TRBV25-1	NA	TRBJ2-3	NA	CASSLTGPTDTQYF	TGTGCCAGCAGTCTAACAGGGCCCACAGATACGCAGTATTTT
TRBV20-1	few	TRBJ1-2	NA	CSARQGYGYTF	TGCAGTGCTAGACAGGGGTATGGCTACACCTTC
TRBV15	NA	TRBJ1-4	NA	CATSRGTDRNNEKLFF	TGTGCCACCAGCAGAGGTACCGACAGGAATAATGAAAAACTGTTTTTT
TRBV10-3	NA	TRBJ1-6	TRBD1	CAIRMDRGGSPLHF	TGTGCCATCAGGATGGACAGGGGGGGATCACCCCTCCACTTT
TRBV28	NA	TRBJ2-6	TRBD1	CASSFAGQGPSGANVLTF	TGTGCCAGCAGTTTTGCCGGACAGGGGCCTTCTGGGGCCAACGTCCTGACTTTC
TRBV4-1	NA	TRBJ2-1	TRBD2	CASSQDPRLAVDNEQFF	TGCGCCAGCAGCCAAGATCCAAGGCTAGCGGTGGACAATGAGCAGTTCTTC
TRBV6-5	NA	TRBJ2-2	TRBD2	CASSFTGGAGELFF	TGTGCCAGCAGTTTCACCGGGGGGGCCGGGGAGCTGTTTTTT
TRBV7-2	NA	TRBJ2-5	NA	CASSTMGLEETQYF	TGTGCCAGCAGCACAATGGGCTTGGAAGAGACCCAGTACTTC
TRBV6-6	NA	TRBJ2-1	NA	CASSYGAGSLNEQFF	TGTGCCAGCAGCTACGGGGCGGGATCCCTCAATGAGCAGTTCTTC
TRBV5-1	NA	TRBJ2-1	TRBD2	CASSSGLAGAEYNEQFF	TGCGCCAGCAGCTCGGGACTAGCGGGGGCTGAGTACAATGAGCAGTTCTTC
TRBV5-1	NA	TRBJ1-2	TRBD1	CASSSDRIFYGYTF	TGCGCCAGCAGCTCGGACAGGATTTTCTATGGCTACACCTTC
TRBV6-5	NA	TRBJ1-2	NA	CASSLAGSDYGYTF	TGTGCCAGCAGCCTGGCCGGGTCGGACTATGGCTACACCTTC
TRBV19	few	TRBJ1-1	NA	CASSIDPLRFVPNTEAFF	TGTGCCAGTAGTATAGATCCCCTCCGGTTTGTACCGAACACTGAAGCTTTCTTT
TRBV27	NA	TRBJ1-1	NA	CASHALGAGVLGTEAFF	TGTGCCAGCCACGCCTTAGGGGCAGGGGTGTTGGGGACTGAAGCTTTCTTT
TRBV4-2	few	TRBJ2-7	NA	CASSQDLFGVGTPTTYEQYF	TGTGCCAGCAGCCAAGATCTTTTTGGTGTGGGGACACCCACTACCTACGAGCAGTACTTC
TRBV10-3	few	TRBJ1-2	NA	CAISGGHYGYTF	TGTGCCATCAGCGGGGGACACTATGGCTACACCTTC
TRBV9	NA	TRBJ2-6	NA	CASSISTGWRSGANVLTF	TGTGCCAGCAGCATCTCGACCGGGTGGCGGTCTGGGGCCAACGTCCTGACTTTC
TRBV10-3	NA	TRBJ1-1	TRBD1	CAISESVGQGARGTEAFF	TGTGCCATCAGTGAGTCAGTGGGACAGGGGGCGCGAGGGACTGAAGCTTTCTTT
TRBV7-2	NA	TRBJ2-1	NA	CASSLGALGGNEQFF	TGTGCCAGCAGCTTGGGGGCCCTAGGGGGCAATGAGCAGTTCTTC
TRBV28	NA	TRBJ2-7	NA	CASRISRGRNYEQYF	TGTGCCAGCAGAATCAGTAGGGGAAGGAACTACGAGCAGTACTTC
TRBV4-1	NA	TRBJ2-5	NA	CASSPLNMGLNFQETQYF	TGCGCCAGCAGCCCCCTTAACATGGGACTGAACTTCCAAGAGACCCAGTACTTC
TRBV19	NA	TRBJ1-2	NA	CASSPIGGNYGYTF	TGTGCCAGTAGTCCCATTGGGGGGAACTATGGCTACACCTTC
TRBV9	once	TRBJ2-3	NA	CASSVDLRGDTQYF	TGTGCCAGCAGCGTAGATCTGCGTGGAGATACGCAGTATTTT
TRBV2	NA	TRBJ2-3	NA	CASIGAAPTDTQYF	TGTGCCAGCATAGGGGCAGCCCCCACGGATACGCAGTATTTT
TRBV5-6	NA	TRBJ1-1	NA	CASSPDAGAGAFF	TGTGCCAGCAGCCCCGACGCGGGTGCCGGGGCTTTCTTT
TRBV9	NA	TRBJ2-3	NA	CASSVSRTSTDTQYF	TGTGCCAGCAGCGTATCACGGACTAGCACAGATACGCAGTATTTT
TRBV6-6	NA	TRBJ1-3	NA	CASSWRQFLSGNTIYF	TGTGCCAGCAGTTGGAGACAGTTTCTCTCTGGAAACACCATATATTTT
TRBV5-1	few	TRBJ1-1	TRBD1	CASSFRTGSNTEAFF	TGCGCCAGCAGCTTTCGGACAGGTTCGAACACTGAAGCTTTCTTT
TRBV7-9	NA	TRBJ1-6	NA	CASSLGTATAGTYNSPLHF	TGTGCCAGCAGCCTCGGCACTGCAACCGCCGGGACATATAATTCACCCCTCCACTTT
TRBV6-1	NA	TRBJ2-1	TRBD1	CASHRDSYNEQFF	TGTGCCAGCCACCGGGACAGTTACAATGAGCAGTTCTTC
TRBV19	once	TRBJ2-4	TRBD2	CASSRGGDRPSENIQYF	TGTGCCAGTAGTCGGGGAGGGGACCGGCCTTCCGAAAACATTCAGTACTTC
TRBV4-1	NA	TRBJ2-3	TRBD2	CASSRISGGRTDTQYF	TGCGCCAGCAGCCGGATTAGCGGGGGACGCACAGATACGCAGTATTTT
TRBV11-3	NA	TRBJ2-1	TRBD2	CASSLEAGAGGHNEQFF	TGTGCCAGCAGCTTAGAGGCCGGCGCGGGGGGTCACAATGAGCAGTTCTTC
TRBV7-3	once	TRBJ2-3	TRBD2	CASSFSGGAGTDTQYF	TGTGCCAGCAGCTTTAGCGGGGGGGCCGGCACAGATACGCAGTATTTT
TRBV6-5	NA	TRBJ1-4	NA	CASSEQSYGKLFF	TGTGCCAGCAGTGAACAGTCTTACGGAAAACTGTTTTTT
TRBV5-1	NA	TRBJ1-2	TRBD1	CASSSGTGGNYGYTF	TGCGCCAGCAGCTCCGGGACAGGGGGGAACTATGGCTACACCTTC
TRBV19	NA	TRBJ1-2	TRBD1	CASSEAGGNYGYTF	TGTGCCAGTAGTGAGGCAGGGGGCAACTATGGCTACACCTTC
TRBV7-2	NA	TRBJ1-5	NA	CASSFGGARQPQHF	TGTGCCAGCAGCTTTGGGGGGGCGAGGCAGCCCCAGCATTTT
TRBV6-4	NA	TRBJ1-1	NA	CASSEEVNTEAFF	TGTGCCAGCAGTGAAGAGGTGAACACTGAAGCTTTCTTT
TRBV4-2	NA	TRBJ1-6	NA	CASSPPNRSSYNSPLHF	TGTGCCAGCAGCCCCCCCAATCGGAGCTCCTATAATTCACCCCTCCACTTT